This T cell receptor (beta chain) was sequenced in a study of T cells in Graves' hyperthyroidism and ophthalmopathy (dated by TCRdb to the late 2010s). About the investigation overall: Peripheral blood samples were taken at initial diagnosis, before any treatment was given. Once sampling was done, hyperthyroidism patients were given methimazole at a starting dose of 30 mg daily, whereas ophthalmopathy patients were given high-dose intravenous methylprednisolone. An independent validation cohort of about 20 hyperthyroidism patients and about 16 patients who later progressed to ophthalmopathy tested prospective prediction of ophthalmopathy. Thyroid tissue and blood T-cell repertoires from six Graves' hyperthyroidism patients were also compared in the study. The 80 to 100 discovery patients were randomly divided into training and test sets at a 7:3 ratio. TCR V-J signatures able to tell the groups apart were searched for in a discovery cohort of 90 to 100 patients, of whom under 45 had Graves' ophthalmopathy and roughly 59 had stable Graves' hyperthyroidism. TCR Vbeta CDR3 sequencing of roughly 140 peripheral blood samples (about 45 ophthalmopathy, 75 or so hyperthyroidism and approximately 17 progressor patients) is reported in the paper. Overall study results and their limits: During validation, the model predicted progression to ophthalmopathy a median of about 6.5 months ahead of onset, with 70.59% sensitivity and 72% to 85% specificity. Ophthalmopathy was separated from stable hyperthyroidism by a 13 V-J signature model, with just over 85% sensitivity and about 81% specificity obtained in cross-validation and 80%/75% obtained in testing. Most expanded thyroid clonotypes (frequency above 0.001) were also detected in blood, a finding suggesting that blood repertoires may reflect thyroid immune responses. Sample size was not statistically predetermined, and investigators were not blinded to group allocation.

TCR beta CDR3 regions were amplified from RNA transcripts. The first round of RT-PCR for the TCR CDR3 was performed with the HTBI primer set and the Qiagen OneStep RT-PCR kit. Libraries were constructed in a second round of multiplex PCR, after which size selection and purification were performed. Paired-end sequencing of the libraries was performed with 100 bp reads on an Illumina HiSeq2000. On the study's bioinformatics: SOAPnuke was used to process the raw data, throwing out any read that contained adapters or uncalled bases, had a mean Phred below 15, or lacked an exact constant-primer or identifier match. High-quality paired reads were merged with COPE v1.2.5, and unique nucleotide sequences were defined as clonotypes. MiTCR v1.1 was used to align the clonotypes against IMGT TRBV, TRBD and TRBJ reference segments. Only V-J combinations with frequency above 0.0001, covering about 99% of repertoires, were analysed. The TCS score was defined as F50 (clonal expansion) divided by E x V (chaos), with BLOSUM62-based TCRdist calculated between CDR3 peptides within each V-J. Welch's t-statistics and random forest reduced around 510 V-J features to 13, which were used in a naive Bayes classifier (R e1071). Through fastp at Q25 and MiXCR, TCRdb rebuilt clones from the public reads, retaining in-frame beta chains. Entries are consolidated by CDR3 protein sequence, retaining the most common genes and DNA. It is TCRdb's table, rather than the study itself, that gives the V and J calls and clone size. This sample lists more than 350,000 distinct CDR3 sequences; approximately 14% were detected once. The ten largest clonotypes hold approximately 19% of the sample.

The CDR1 and CDR2 encoded by the germline V gene (reference sequence) are DFQATT and SNEGSKA. From the cysteine up to the phenylalanine, the CDR3 has a length of 12 residues. The read is trimmed to its CDR3 DNA, 36 bases read in frame from base 1. V is pared back by 3 bases and J by 6 bases, with 11 bases lying between the germline termini. Note on this clonotype: No antigen is known for it. No base-level quality is on record; no much larger clone is a single base apart.

In the ophthalmopathy patients, disease was moderately to severely active, with a Clinical Activity Score of 3 or more, a NOSPECS grade of 4 or more, and a duration of less than 3 months. The study excluded patients with uncontrolled infections, other autoimmune diseases, pregnancy or lactation. Diagnoses were established on the basis of clinical symptoms, serum thyroxine and TRAb, thyroid ultrasound, and orbital computed tomography. PBMCs were isolated from 7.5 to 10 ml of fresh peripheral blood by Ficoll-Paque density gradient centrifugation. Total RNA was extracted with Trizol reagent, and quality was checked on an Agilent 2100 Bioanalyzer.

The TCR originated in an older woman with Graves' ophthalmopathy. This chain joins TRBV20-1 to TRBJ2-5; TRBD1 is perhaps the D gene, given 6 matching bases. Sequencing input: blood. The DNA sequence is given as TGCAGTGCTAGCCACAGGGACCAGACCCAGTACTTC. Protein translation: CSASHRDQTQYF.